The T cell receptor (beta chain) under discussion was sequenced for a study of human T cells and chemical hapten exposure (dated by TCRdb to the early 2020s). Looking at the study overall: For sensitization, 2% DPC in acetone was applied to a roughly 2 cm by roughly 2 cm area of upper inner arm skin. Throughout the study period of roughly five months, patients also received therapeutic DPC doses to the scalp every week. Patch testing on the upper back used Finn chambers containing 0.01% DPC, with scoring done after 6 days according to International Contact Dermatitis Research Group standards. Alopecia areata with under or over 50% scalp involvement, alopecia totalis and alopecia universalis were represented in the patient cohort, which was mostly female. Libraries were pooled for sequencing, and per-sample TCR yields varied mainly because of small differences in library volumes within the pool. This study followed changes in the peripheral blood TCR repertoire in vivo during primary and secondary sensitization of alopecia patients to the hapten diphenylcyclopropenone (DPC). Blood samples were taken from patients before sensitization (week 0) and at 2, 6 and about 24 weeks after DPC sensitization. Blood for TCR sequencing was provided by twenty-nine alopecia patients at one to four time points (pre-sensitization, 2, 6 and 24 weeks). Study-wide conclusions, independent of this receptor: Compared with pre-sensitization or healthy control sets, expanded TCRs formed significantly more large CDR3 similarity clusters, which is consistent with antigen-driven responses. After repeated subsampling, the strength of the expansion versus patch-test correlation and the threshold at which it became significant changed. Alopecia, a presumed autoimmune disease, was present in all patients, so the immune response of the patients might differ from that of healthy individuals. Patch test score correlated positively with the number of PT1 expanded TCRs, reaching significance at thresholds 8, 16 and 32 but not at 4. The number of TCRs above 1 in 1000 frequency did not change with DPC sensitization; there was no evidence of global repertoire structure alterations.

In light of the paper, this sample's time point label describes: patch test 2, 6 weeks after DPC sensitization. In light of the paper, this sample's treatment or condition label describes: therapeutic diphenylcyclopropenone sensitization with weekly scalp DPC. Blood at each patch-test visit was drawn before the patch test was applied. Eligible patients were aged 18 to 70, diagnosed with alopecia, deemed suitable for DPC therapy, and excluded if pregnant. Total RNA was extracted from unfractionated whole blood collected in Tempus Blood RNA tubes. At least ten counts were recorded for this clonotype. Its antigen remains unidentified. Per-base qualities were not stored, and no clone one base away is much larger. Library construction relied on RACE. Instrument used: NextSeq 500. During library preparation, unique molecular identifiers were attached to individual cDNA molecules so that TCRs could be counted in a quantitative, reproducible way. From each blood RNA sample, both TCR alpha and TCR beta chains were sequenced. The authors' analysis ran thus. A median of around 100,000 TCRs per sample was observed, with a range of 23,224 to 690,600. The Decombinator software suite was used to annotate the V, J and CDR3 of the TCR reads. For the PS versus PT1 abundance plots, all samples were subsampled to the same number of TCRs (28,000). Expanded TCRs were defined as absent before sensitization and observed at least eight times at the 2-week time point. TCRdb reanalyzed the raw reads on its own, using fastp at Q25 for trimming and MiXCR for clone calling, and kept in-frame beta chains. Duplicate CDR3 protein sequences are folded into a single record with the most common DNA and genes. TCRdb's processing, not the study's, gives the V and J calls here. This sample comprises about 81,000 distinct CDR3 sequences, roughly 10% of them detected only once. The ten top clones hold 2% to 3% of the sample.

Looking up the germline V gene yields CDR1 SQVTM and CDR2 ANQGSEA. The CDR3 holds 14 amino acids from the cysteine to the phenylalanine. This entry keeps only the CDR3 DNA: 42 bases, framed from base 1. The junction carries 15 bases between V and J, which are trimmed by 3 bases and 4 bases respectively. The sequence is built from TRBV29-1 and TRBJ1-1; a tentative D call is TRBD1 (5 bases match). This receptor was taken from a young woman with alopecia areata. Some clones in this sample may be carry-over from other donors' samples. This material consisted of whole blood, taken in connection with sensitization to the hapten diphenylcyclopropenone (DPC). The CDR3 here reads CSVEGRAGGTEAFF. The DNA sequence follows: TGCAGCGTTGAGGGCCGGGCTGGGGGCACTGAAGCTTTCTTT.